One sample yielded the 27 T cell receptor beta chains listed below, sequenced in a study of OX40 agonist ivuxolimab in advanced cancers. Here immunoSEQ multiplex PCR was the method, and the copy in TCRdb shows in-frame clones only, minus some. The sample yields some 38,000 clones, around 89% seen once. The material was CD4+ or CD8+ T cells sorted from blood, obtained in a trial of the OX40 agonist ivuxolimab. The receptors here all came from an adult with an advanced solid tumor such as melanoma, head and neck, liver or kidney cancer.

V is TRBV27 and J is TRBJ1-2; 7 bases fit TRBD1. V shed 2 bases and J 4 bases; nucleotides not matched to a gene: 1. Germline assignment: CDR1 MNHEY and CDR2 SMNVEV (reference sequence). The CDR3 has 13 amino acids. The CDR3 nucleotides read TGTGCCAGCAGTTTAGGGACAGCCTATGGCTACACCTTC. Encoded protein: CASSLGTAYGYTF.

The chain uses TRBV25-1 and TRBJ1-3; D perhaps matches TRBD1 (6 bases). The V end was cut by 10 bases, the J end by 0 bases, with 13 bases between. Germline V gene lookup returns CDR1 MGHDK and CDR2 SYGVNS. The CDR3 totals 14 residues. CDR3 in DNA: TGTGCCACCTCCCAGGGGAGCTCTGGAAACACCATATATTTT. Residues: CATSQGSSGNTIYF.

V and J are TRBV20-1 and TRBJ2-7, with D hard to call. This CDR3 comprises 11 residues. Trimming pared 6 bases from V and 7 bases from J, leaving 13 bases between. Germline V gene data show CDR1 as DFQATT and CDR2 as SNEGSKA (reference sequence). The CDR3 DNA reads TGCAGTGCCTCAAAGGCGAGGGAGCAGTACTTC. Translating gives CSASKAREQYF.

The chain combines TRBV5-1 with TRBJ2-7; 9 bases map to TRBD1. V shed 0 bases, J shed 3 bases, and the junction held 13 bases outside the gene matches. There are 18 residues in the CDR3. Germline lookup yields CDR1 SGHRS and CDR2 YFSETQ. The CDR3 coding sequence is TGCGCCAGCAGCTTGGATGGGGTCCCGGGACAGGGAGACTACGAGCAGTACTTC. This codes for CASSLDGVPGQGDYEQYF. Together with reference TRBV5-1 and TRBJ2-7, the CDR3 gives the full variable domain: KAGVTQTPRYLIKTRGQQVTLSCSPISGHRSVSWYQQTPGQGLQFLFEYFSETQRNKGNFPGRFSGRQFSNSRSEMNVSTLELGDSALYLCASSLDGVPGQGDYEQYFGPGTRLTVT.

The chain is built from TRBV27 and TRBJ2-5; D may correspond to TRBD1 or TRBD2 (6 bases each). Trimming stripped 2 bases from V and 2 bases from J, with 15 bases between. Germline lookup yields CDR1 MNHEY and CDR2 SMNVEV (reference sequence). The CDR3 is made up of 16 amino acids. The CDR3 DNA sequence: TGTGCCAGCAGTTTAAGCCCGGGGGCGAATCAAGAGACCCAGTACTTC. The encoded protein is CASSLSPGANQETQYF.

The rearrangement uses TRBV11-2 and TRBJ2-7; D possibly uses TRBD1 or TRBD2 (6 bases each). This CDR3 spans 18 amino acids. Trimming took 0 bases from V and 9 from J, leaving 27 bases between them. Germline V lookup: CDR1 SGHAT, CDR2 FQNNGV. CDR3 loop: CASSLDGIGGALLHGQYF. The CDR3 region has the DNA TGTGCCAGCAGCTTAGATGGCATCGGGGGCGCGTTGTTGCATGGGCAGTACTTC.

The chain employs TRBV4-2 and TRBJ2-3; TRBD2 aligns across 9 bases. The CDR3 length is 17 residues. Germline CDR1 and CDR2: LGHNA and YNFKEQ. J gave up 1 base and V 4 bases, and 9 bases lay outside the gene matches. The CDR3 bases are TGTGCCAGCAGCCCCACCTTTAGCGGGGGCGGCACAGATACGCAGTATTTT. It codes for CASSPTFSGGGTDTQYF.

This chain connects TRBV4-1 to TRBJ2-1, with 12 bases aligning to TRBD2. Per germline, CDR1 MGHRA and CDR2 YSYEKL. This CDR3 is built from 17 residues. V lost 1 base, J lost 9 bases, and 10 bases stayed unmatched. The CDR3 spells CASSQVAASGGAGEQFF. The CDR3 region has the DNA TGCGCCAGCAGCCAAGTCGCGGCTAGCGGGGGGGCCGGTGAGCAGTTCTTC.

V is TRBV7-9 and J is TRBJ2-2; the match to TRBD2 covers 7 bases. Germline-derived CDR1 and CDR2 are SEHNR and FQNEAQ (reference sequence). The CDR3 loop spans 16 amino acids. V was pared by 11 bases and J by 0 bases, with 12 bases of the junction left unmatched. Here the CDR3 reads CAPYPSGGSNTGELFF. CDR3 nucleotide sequence: TGTGCCCCATACCCTAGCGGAGGATCGAACACCGGGGAGCTGTTTTTT.

The rearrangement uses TRBV30 and TRBJ2-5; possibly TRBD1 or TRBD2 for D (5 bases each). This CDR3 has 15 amino acids. Germline CDR1 and CDR2: GTSNPN and SVGIG (reference sequence). V was shortened by 1 base and J by 4 bases, with 16 bases between the two germline ends. CDR3 amino acids: CAWSAVWGSAETQYF. For the CDR3, the DNA is TGTGCCTGGAGTGCAGTGTGGGGGAGCGCAGAGACCCAGTACTTC.

The rearrangement links TRBV6-6 to TRBJ1-4, with D possibly matching TRBD1 (5 bases). The length of the CDR3 is 12 residues. Germline CDR1 and CDR2: MNHNY and SVGAGI (reference sequence). The ends were cut back, 7 bases at V and 8 bases at J, with 11 bases in the middle. The CDR3 reads CASNPEGEKLFF. The CDR3 nucleotides read TGTGCCAGCAACCCCGAGGGGGAAAAACTGTTTTTT.

This sequence joins TRBV7-9 and TRBJ2-7, with D tentatively TRBD1 (6 bases). The CDR3 runs 13 residues. Trimming took off 5 bases at V and 2 bases at J, with 10 bases between the two ends. The germline V gene encodes CDR1 SEHNR and CDR2 FQNEAQ (reference sequence). Written as DNA, the CDR3 is TGTGCCAGCAGCGGGGACATTCCCTACGAGCAGTACTTC. Translated: CASSGDIPYEQYF.

The CDR3 is CASSKTPVGRDYNYNSPLHF. The CDR3 coding sequence is TGTGCCAGCAGCAAAACCCCGGTCGGACGAGATTATAACTATAATTCACCCCTCCACTTT. The gene calls are TRBV21-1 and TRBJ1-6. TRBV21-1 is a documented pseudogene. The CDR3 has 20 amino acids.

V gene TRBV30 combines with J gene TRBJ2-5; TRBD1 aligns across 9 bases. This CDR3 contains 14 residues. In germline, CDR1 is GTSNPN, CDR2 SVGIG (reference sequence). With V trimmed by 2 bases and J by 5 bases, 6 bases remained unmatched. Here the CDR3 DNA reads TGTGCCTGGAGTCCCGGGACAGGGAAGGAGACCCAGTACTTC. Its protein product is CAWSPGTGKETQYF.

The chain combines TRBV7-2 with TRBJ2-1, with TRBD2 matching over 8 bases. The CDR3 sequence is 19 residues long. Germline CDR1 reads SGHTA; CDR2 reads FQGNSA. After removal of 1 base from V and 5 bases from J, the junction contained 16 bases not matched to a gene. The CDR3 DNA sequence: TGTGCCAGCAGCTTAGAGGCGGGTTATTCGGGACTAGGTAACAATGAGCAGTTCTTC. Residues: CASSLEAGYSGLGNNEQFF.

The V and J genes are TRBV30 and TRBJ2-7; the D gene is possibly TRBD2 (5 bases). Germline values: CDR1 GTSNPN, CDR2 SVGIG (reference sequence). The CDR3 extends over 12 amino acids. V was trimmed by 4 bases and J by 2 bases, leaving 9 bases between them. CDR3 DNA: TGTGCCTGGAATCCCGGGGCCTACGAGCAGTACTTC. Amino acids: CAWNPGAYEQYF. The variable domain in full, completed from reference TRBV30 and TRBJ2-7, reads SQTIHQWPATLVQPVGSPLSLECTVEGTSNPNLYWYRQAAGRGLQLLFYSVGIGQISSEVPQNLSASRPQDRQFILSSKKLLLSDSGFYLCAWNPGAYEQYFGPGTRLTVT.

This chain joins TRBV28 and TRBJ2-5; weak D call: TRBD1 (5 bases). Per the germline V gene, CDR1 is MDHEN and CDR2 is SYDVKM. Trimming took off 6 bases at V and 5 bases at J, with 22 bases between the two ends. This CDR3 contains 16 residues. CDR3 sequence: CASSSTLRTDSETQYF. CDR3 bases: TGTGCCAGCAGCTCCACGCTAAGGACCGACAGCGAGACCCAGTACTTC.

CDR3 DNA: TGTGCCAGCAGCCTAGCGGGGGGCCTCCAAGAGACCCAGTACTTC. This gives the protein CASSLAGGLQETQYF. This chain links TRBV6-5 with TRBJ2-5; 11 nucleotides match TRBD2. Per the germline V gene, CDR1 is MNHEY and CDR2 is SVGAGI. The CDR3 has 15 amino acids. Trimming cost V 6 bases and J 1 base; bases outside gene matches: 4.

V is TRBV11-3 and J is TRBJ2-2; 11 bases are a match to TRBD1. V lost 3 bases and J lost 6; bases outside the gene matches: 6. Germline-derived CDR1 and CDR2 are SGHNT and YENEEA. The CDR3 runs to 16 residues. Here the CDR3 reads CASSLRDRGYPGELFF. In nucleotides, the CDR3 is TGTGCCAGCAGCTTGAGGGACAGGGGGTATCCCGGGGAGCTGTTTTTT.

The V call is TRBV29-1, the J call TRBJ2-7, with D possibly being TRBD1 or TRBD2 (5 bases each). Looked up from germline, CDR1 is SQVTM and CDR2 is ANQGSEA. Trimming pared 1 base from V and 3 bases from J, leaving 22 bases between. The CDR3 consists of 17 residues. The CDR3: CSVEVGGQYRFFYEQYF. The CDR3 DNA reads as TGCAGCGTTGAAGTAGGAGGCCAATACAGGTTTTTCTACGAGCAGTACTTC.

CDR3 region: CASSYSTVRRSYEQYF. The CDR3 bases are TGTGCCAGCAGTTACTCGACTGTTAGACGCTCCTACGAGCAGTACTTC. J is TRBJ2-7 and V is TRBV6-5; D is unresolved. The V and J ends lost 0 bases and 0 bases respectively, with 12 bases between them. Germline V gives CDR1 MNHEY, CDR2 SVGAGI. The CDR3 runs 16 residues.

CDR3 protein: CASSLVFGQGENTGELFF. The CDR3 DNA reads TGTGCCAGCAGCTTGGTTTTTGGACAGGGGGAGAACACCGGGGAGCTGTTTTTT. V and J are TRBV7-9 and TRBJ2-2, with 10 nucleotides matching TRBD1. The CDR3 runs 18 residues. Germline-derived CDR1 and CDR2 are SEHNR and FQNEAQ (reference sequence). V dropped 3 bases and J dropped 1; count of bases not matched to a gene: 8.

The chain joins TRBV27 to TRBJ2-7; possible D gene TRBD2, 7 bases. This CDR3 has 16 amino acids. Germline assignment: CDR1 MNHEY and CDR2 SMNVEV (reference sequence). Trimming cost V 1 base and J 3 bases, with 16 bases left between them. In DNA form, the CDR3 reads TGTGCCAGCAGTTTATACGGGACGGGGGGCTACTACGAGCAGTACTTC. This translates into CASSLYGTGGYYEQYF.

In DNA form, the CDR3 reads TGTGCCAGCAGCCCGTGGACAGGGAATAAAGGCTCCTACAATGAGCAGTTCTTC. It encodes CASSPWTGNKGSYNEQFF. V and J are TRBV7-2 and TRBJ2-1, with 8 bases fitting TRBD1. The V gene end was trimmed by 5 bases and the J gene end by 0 bases; junction bases not matched to a gene: 12. Germline CDR1 reads SGHTA; CDR2 reads FQGNSA. This CDR3 is built from 18 residues.

The chain recombines TRBV29-1 with TRBJ2-5, with a possible D match to TRBD1 (6 bases). The end of the DNA aligns better with TRBJ2-7, so the J call may be wrong. Per the germline V gene, CDR1 is SQVTM and CDR2 is ANQGSEA. CDR3 length: 12 amino acids. As DNA, the CDR3 is TGCAGCGCCGGGGCAGGGGCCTACGAGCAGTACTTC. Translating gives CSAGAGAYEQYF.

The chain has TRBV5-5 and TRBJ1-1; maybe TRBD1 (5 bases). In germline, CDR1 is SGHKS, CDR2 YYEKEE (reference sequence). Trimming shortened V by 4 bases and J by 6 bases, and 10 bases separated the two germline ends. CDR3 length: 12 residues. CDR3 protein: CASSPTGAEAFF. The CDR3 coding sequence is TGTGCCAGCAGCCCCACGGGGGCTGAAGCTTTCTTT.

This clone has a single count. V usage is TRBV6-5 and J usage is TRBJ1-3; D is unresolved. The CDR3 is 11 amino acids. The germline gives CDR1 MNHEY, CDR2 SVGAGI. The CDR3 DNA reads as TGTGGTATAGACTCTGGAAACACCATATATTTT. It yields the protein CGIDSGNTIYF.